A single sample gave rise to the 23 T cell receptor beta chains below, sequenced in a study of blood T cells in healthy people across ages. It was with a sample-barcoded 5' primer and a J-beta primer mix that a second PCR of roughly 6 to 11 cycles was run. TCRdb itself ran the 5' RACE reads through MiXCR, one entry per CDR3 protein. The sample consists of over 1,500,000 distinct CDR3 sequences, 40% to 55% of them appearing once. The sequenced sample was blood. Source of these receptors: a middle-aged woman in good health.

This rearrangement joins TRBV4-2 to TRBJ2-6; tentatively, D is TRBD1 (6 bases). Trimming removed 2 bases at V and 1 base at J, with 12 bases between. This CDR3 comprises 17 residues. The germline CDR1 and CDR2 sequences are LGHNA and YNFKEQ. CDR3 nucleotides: TGTGCCAGCAGCCAACTAACAGGGCCTTCTGGGGCCAACGTCCTGACTTTC. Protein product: CASSQLTGPSGANVLTF.

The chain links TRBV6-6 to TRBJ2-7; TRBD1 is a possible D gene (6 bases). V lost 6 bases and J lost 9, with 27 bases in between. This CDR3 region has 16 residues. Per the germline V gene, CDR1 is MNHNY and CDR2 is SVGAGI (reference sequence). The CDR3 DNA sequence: TGTGCCAGCAGGCCAAACAGGGCAGGGGACGTCCACGGGCAGTACTTC. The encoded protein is CASRPNRAGDVHGQYF.

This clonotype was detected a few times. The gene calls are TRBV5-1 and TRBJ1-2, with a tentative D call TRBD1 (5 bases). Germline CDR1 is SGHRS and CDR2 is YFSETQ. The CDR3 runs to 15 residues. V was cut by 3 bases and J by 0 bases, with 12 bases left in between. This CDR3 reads CASSSAGTPNYGYTF. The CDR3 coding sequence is TGCGCCAGCAGCTCGGCCGGGACTCCTAACTATGGCTACACCTTC.

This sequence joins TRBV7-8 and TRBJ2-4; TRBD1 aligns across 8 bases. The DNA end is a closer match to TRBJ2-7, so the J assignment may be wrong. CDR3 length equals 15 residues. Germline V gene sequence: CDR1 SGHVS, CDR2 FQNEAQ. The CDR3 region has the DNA TGTGCCAGCAGCATTGACAGGGGACGTGCGCACGAGCAGTACTTC. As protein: CASSIDRGRAHEQYF.

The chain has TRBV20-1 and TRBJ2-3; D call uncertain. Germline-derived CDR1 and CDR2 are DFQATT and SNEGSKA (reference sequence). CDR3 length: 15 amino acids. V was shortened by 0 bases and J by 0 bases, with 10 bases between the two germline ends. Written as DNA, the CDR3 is TGCAGTGCTAGAGATTGGAAAGATAGCACAGATACGCAGTATTTT. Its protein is CSARDWKDSTDTQYF.

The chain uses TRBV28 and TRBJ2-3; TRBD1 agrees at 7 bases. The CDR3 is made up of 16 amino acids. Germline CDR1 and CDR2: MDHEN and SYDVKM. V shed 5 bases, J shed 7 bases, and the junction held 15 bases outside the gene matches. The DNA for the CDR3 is TGTGCCAGCAGTGTCCCCCGGGACAGCCCCTTTAATACGCAGTATTTT. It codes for CASSVPRDSPFNTQYF.

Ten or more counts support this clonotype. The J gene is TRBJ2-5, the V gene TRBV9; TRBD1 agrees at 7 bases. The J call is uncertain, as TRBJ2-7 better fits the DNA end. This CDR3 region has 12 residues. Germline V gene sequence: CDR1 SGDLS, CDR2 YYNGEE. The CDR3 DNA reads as TGTGCCAGCAGCCCCGACAGGGACGAGCAGTACTTC. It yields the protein CASSPDRDEQYF.

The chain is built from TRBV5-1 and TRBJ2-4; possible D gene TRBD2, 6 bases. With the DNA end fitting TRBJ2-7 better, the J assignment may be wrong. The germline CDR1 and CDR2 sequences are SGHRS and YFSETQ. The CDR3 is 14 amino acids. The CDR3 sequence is CASSFLANSYEQYF. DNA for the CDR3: TGCGCCAGCAGCTTCCTAGCGAACTCCTACGAGCAGTACTTC.

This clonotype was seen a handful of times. CDR3 protein: CASSSGVRGAAFF. In DNA form, the CDR3 reads TGTGCCAGCAGCTCGGGGGTGAGGGGAGCAGCTTTCTTT. V and J are TRBV7-2 and TRBJ1-1; the D gene is possibly TRBD1 (5 bases). Between the trimmed V and J ends, which lost 4 bases and 10 bases, there was a span of 16 bases. Germline-derived CDR1 and CDR2 are SGHTA and FQGNSA. The CDR3 extends over 13 amino acids.

DNA of the CDR3: TGTGCCAGCAAGTATTCGGGACAGGGGGTCCAGCAGTACTTC. Encoded protein: CASKYSGQGVQQYF. The chain employs TRBV27 and TRBJ2-5; 11 positions match TRBD1. Germline lookup yields CDR1 MNHEY and CDR2 SMNVEV (reference sequence). The V and J ends lost 7 bases and 11 bases, in that order; junction bases with no gene match: 12. The CDR3 totals 14 residues.

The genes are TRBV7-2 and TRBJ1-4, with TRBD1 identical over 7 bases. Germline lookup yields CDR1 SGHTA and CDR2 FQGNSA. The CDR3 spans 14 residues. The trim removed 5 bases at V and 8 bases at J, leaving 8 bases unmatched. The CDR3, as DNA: TGTGCCAGCAGCACCCGACAGGGCAGCGAAAAACTGTTTTTT. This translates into CASSTRQGSEKLFF. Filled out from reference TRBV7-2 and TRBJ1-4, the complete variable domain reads GAGVSQSPSNKVTEKGKDVELRCDPISGHTALYWYRQSLGQGLEFLIYFQGNSAPDKSGLPSDRFSAERTGGSVSTLTIQRTQQEDSAVYLCASSTRQGSEKLFFGSGTQLSVL.

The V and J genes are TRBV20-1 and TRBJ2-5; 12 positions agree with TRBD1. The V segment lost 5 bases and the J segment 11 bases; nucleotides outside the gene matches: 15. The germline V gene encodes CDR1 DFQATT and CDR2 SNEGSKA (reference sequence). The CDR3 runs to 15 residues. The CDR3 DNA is TGCAGTGCTCTAAACCGGGACAGGGGGCGATATGAGCAGTACTTC. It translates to CSALNRDRGRYEQYF.

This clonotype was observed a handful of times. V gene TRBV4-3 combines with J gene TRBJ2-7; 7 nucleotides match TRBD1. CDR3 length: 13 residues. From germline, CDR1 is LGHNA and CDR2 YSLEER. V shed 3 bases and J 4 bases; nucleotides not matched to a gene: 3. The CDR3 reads CASSQTQGYEQYF. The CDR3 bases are TGCGCCAGCAGCCAGACACAGGGGTACGAGCAGTACTTC.

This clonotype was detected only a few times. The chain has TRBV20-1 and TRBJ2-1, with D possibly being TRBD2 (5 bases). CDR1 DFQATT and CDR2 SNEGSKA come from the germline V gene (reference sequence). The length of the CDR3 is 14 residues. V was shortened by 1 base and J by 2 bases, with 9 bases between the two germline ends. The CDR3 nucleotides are TGCAGTGCTAGAGCCAAGCGGACCTACAATGAGCAGTTCTTC. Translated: CSARAKRTYNEQFF.

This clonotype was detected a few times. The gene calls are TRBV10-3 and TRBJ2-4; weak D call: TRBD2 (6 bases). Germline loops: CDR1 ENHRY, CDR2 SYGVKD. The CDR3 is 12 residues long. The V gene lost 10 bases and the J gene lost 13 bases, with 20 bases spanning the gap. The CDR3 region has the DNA TGTGCCACCGGGGGTTCAGGGAACGCGCAGTACTTC. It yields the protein CATGGSGNAQYF.

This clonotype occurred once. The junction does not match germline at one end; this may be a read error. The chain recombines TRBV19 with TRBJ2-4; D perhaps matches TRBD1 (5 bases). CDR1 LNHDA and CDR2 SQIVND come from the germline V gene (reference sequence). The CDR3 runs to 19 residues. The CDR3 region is CANSKGRVGAALAKNIQYF. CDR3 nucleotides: TGTGCCAATAGTAAGGGTCGAGTAGGGGCAGCCCTAGCCAAAAACATTCAGTACTTC. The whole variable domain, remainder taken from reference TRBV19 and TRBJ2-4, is DGGITQSPKYLFRKEGQNVTLSCEQNLNHDAMYWYRQDPGQGLRLIYYSQIVNDFQKGDIAEGYSVSREKKESFPLTVTSAQKNPTAFYLCANSKGRVGAALAKNIQYFGAGTRLSVL.

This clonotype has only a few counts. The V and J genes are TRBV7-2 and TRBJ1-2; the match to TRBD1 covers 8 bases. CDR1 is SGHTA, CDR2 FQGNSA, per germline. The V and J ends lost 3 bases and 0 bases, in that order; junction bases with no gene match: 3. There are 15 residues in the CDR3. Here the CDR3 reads CASSFDRGANYGYTF. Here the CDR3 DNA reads TGTGCCAGCAGCTTCGACAGGGGAGCTAACTATGGCTACACCTTC.

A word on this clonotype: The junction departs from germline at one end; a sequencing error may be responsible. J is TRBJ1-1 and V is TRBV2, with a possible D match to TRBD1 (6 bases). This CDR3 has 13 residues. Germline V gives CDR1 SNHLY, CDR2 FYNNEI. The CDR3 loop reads CVSLRDMNTEAFF. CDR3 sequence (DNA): TGTGTCAGCCTTCGGGACATGAACACTGAAGCTTTCTTT.

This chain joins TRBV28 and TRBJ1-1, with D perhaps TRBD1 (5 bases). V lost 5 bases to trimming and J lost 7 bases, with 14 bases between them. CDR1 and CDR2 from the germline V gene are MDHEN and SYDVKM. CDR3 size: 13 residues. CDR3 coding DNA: TGTGCCAGCAGTGTGTCCAGGGAGCTTGAAGCTTTCTTT. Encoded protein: CASSVSRELEAFF.

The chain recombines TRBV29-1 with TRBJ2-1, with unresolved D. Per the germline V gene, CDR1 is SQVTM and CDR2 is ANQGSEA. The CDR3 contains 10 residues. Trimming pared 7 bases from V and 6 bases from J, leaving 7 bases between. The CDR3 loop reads CSAVRNEQFF. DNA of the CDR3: TGCAGCGCCGTGCGCAATGAGCAGTTCTTC.

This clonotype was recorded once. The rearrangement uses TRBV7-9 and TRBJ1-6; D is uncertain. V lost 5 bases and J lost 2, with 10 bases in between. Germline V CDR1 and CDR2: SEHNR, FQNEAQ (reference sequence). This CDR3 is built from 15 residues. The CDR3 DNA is TGTGCCAGCAGCGCCGTCGGGGCCTATAATTCACCCCTCCACTTT. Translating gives CASSAVGAYNSPLHF.

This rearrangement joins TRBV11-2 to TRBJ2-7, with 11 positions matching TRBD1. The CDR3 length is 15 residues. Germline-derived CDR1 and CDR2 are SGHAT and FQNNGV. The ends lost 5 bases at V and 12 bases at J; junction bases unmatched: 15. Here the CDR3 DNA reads TGTGCCAGCAGCCCACGGACAGGGGGCTCCTCACGGCGGTACTTC. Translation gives CASSPRTGGSSRRYF.

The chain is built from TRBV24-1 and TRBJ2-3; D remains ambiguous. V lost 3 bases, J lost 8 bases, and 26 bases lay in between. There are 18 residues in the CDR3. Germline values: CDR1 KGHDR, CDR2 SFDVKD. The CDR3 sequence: CATSDPPGQKGSMRTQYF. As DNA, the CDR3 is TGTGCCACCAGTGATCCACCGGGTCAGAAGGGAAGTATGCGTACGCAGTATTTT.